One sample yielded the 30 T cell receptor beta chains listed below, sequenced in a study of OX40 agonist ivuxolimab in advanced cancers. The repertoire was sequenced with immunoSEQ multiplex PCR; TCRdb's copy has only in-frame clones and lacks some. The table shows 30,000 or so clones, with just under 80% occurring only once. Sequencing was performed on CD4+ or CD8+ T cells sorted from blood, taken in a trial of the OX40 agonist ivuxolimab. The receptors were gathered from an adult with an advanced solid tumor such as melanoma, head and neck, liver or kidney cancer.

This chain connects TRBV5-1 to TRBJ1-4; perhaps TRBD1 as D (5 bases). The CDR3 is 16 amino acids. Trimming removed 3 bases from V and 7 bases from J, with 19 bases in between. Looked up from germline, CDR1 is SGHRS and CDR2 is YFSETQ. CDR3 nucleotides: TGCGCCAGCAGCTCGCCTCTTGAGGGGCTCGGTGAAAAACTGTTTTTT. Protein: CASSSPLEGLGEKLFF.

The CDR3, as DNA: TGTGCCAGCAGTCCAAAGCGGGGGGTGTCCTACAATGAGCAGTTCTTC. Translated, it gives CASSPKRGVSYNEQFF. The chain couples TRBV5-8 to TRBJ2-1; 9 bases are a match to TRBD2. The CDR3 loop spans 16 amino acids. Germline CDR1 reads SGHTS; CDR2 reads YDEGEE. Germline trimming cut 5 bases from V and 1 base from J; bases unmatched to any gene: 7.

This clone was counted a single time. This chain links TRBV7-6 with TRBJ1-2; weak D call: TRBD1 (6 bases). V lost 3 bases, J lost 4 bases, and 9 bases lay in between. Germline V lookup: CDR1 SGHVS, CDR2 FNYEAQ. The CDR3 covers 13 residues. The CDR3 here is CASSLGAGYGYTF. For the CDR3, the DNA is TGTGCCAGCAGCTTGGGGGCTGGCTATGGCTACACCTTC.

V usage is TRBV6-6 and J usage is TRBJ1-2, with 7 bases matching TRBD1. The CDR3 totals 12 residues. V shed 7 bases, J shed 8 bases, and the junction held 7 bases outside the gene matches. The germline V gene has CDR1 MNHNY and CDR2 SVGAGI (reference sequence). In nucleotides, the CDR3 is TGTGCCAGCAACACAGGGGTAGTGGGCTACACCTTC. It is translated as CASNTGVVGYTF.

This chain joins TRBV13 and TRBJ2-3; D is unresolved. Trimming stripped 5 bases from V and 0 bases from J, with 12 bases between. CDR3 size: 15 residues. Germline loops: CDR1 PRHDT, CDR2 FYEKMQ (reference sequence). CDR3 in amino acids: CASSPRTFSTDTQYF. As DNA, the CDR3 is TGTGCCAGCAGCCCCCGGACCTTTAGCACAGATACGCAGTATTTT. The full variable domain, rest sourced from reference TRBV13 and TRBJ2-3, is AAGVIQSPRHLIKEKRETATLKCYPIPRHDTVYWYQQGPGQDPQFLISFYEKMQSDKGSIPDRFSAQQFSDYHSELNMSSLELGDSALYFCASSPRTFSTDTQYFGPGTRLTVL.

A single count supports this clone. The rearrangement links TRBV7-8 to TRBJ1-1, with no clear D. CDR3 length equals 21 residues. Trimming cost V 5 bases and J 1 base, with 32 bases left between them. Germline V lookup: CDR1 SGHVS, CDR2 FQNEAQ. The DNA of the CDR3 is TGTGCCAGCAGCCAAAACCACCCGGTCGAGATCCGAATGGGCAAGAACACTGAAGCTTTCTTT. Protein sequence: CASSQNHPVEIRMGKNTEAFF.

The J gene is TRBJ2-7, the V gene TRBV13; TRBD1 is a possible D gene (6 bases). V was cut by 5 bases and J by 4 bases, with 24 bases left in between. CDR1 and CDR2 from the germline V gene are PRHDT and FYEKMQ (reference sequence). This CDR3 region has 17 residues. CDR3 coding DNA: TGTGCCAGCAGCCCAATTACGGCTCCAGGGGAAGGTTACGAGCAGTACTTC. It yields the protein CASSPITAPGEGYEQYF. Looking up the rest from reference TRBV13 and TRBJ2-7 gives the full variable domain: AAGVIQSPRHLIKEKRETATLKCYPIPRHDTVYWYQQGPGQDPQFLISFYEKMQSDKGSIPDRFSAQQFSDYHSELNMSSLELGDSALYFCASSPITAPGEGYEQYFGPGTRLTVT.

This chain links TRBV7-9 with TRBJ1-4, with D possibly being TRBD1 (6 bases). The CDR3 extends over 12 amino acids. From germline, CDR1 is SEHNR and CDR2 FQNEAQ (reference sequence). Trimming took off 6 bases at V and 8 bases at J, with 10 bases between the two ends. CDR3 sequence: CASRQGGEKLFF. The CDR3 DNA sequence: TGTGCCAGCAGACAGGGAGGCGAAAAACTGTTTTTT.

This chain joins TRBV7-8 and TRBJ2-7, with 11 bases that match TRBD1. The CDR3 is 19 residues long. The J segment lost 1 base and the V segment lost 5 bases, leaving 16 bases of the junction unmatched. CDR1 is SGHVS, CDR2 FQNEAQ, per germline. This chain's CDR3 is CASSPSVGTGGLVSYEQYF. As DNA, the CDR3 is TGTGCCAGCAGCCCCAGCGTGGGGACAGGGGGTCTGGTTTCCTACGAGCAGTACTTC.

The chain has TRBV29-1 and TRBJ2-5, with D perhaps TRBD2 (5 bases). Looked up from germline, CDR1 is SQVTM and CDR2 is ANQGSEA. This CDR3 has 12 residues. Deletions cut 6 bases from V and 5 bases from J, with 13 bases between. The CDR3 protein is CSVWMREETQYF. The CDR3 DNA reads TGCAGCGTATGGATGAGGGAGGAGACCCAGTACTTC.

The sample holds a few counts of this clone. This chain's CDR3 is CASSQVGDSTEAFF. The CDR3 nucleotides are TGCGCCAGCAGCCAAGTTGGGGATTCGACTGAAGCTTTCTTT. The gene calls are TRBV4-3 and TRBJ1-1; D is uncertain. This CDR3 is 14 amino acids long. Deletions cut 1 base from V and 5 bases from J, with 11 bases between. Germline-derived CDR1 and CDR2 are LGHNA and YSLEER.

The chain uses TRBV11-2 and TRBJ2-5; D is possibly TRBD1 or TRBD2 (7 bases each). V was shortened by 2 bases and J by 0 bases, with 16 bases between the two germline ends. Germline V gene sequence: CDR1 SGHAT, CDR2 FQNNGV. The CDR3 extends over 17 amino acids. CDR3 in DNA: TGTGCCAGCAGCTTATCAGGGGGGGCCCCGTACCAAGAGACCCAGTACTTC. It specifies CASSLSGGAPYQETQYF.

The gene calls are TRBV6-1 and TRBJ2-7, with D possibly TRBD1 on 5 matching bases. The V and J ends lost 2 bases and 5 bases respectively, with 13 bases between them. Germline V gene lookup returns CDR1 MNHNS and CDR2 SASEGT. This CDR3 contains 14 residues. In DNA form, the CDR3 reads TGTGCCAGCAGTGAAACGCAGGGTTCCCACGAGCAGTACTTC. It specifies CASSETQGSHEQYF.

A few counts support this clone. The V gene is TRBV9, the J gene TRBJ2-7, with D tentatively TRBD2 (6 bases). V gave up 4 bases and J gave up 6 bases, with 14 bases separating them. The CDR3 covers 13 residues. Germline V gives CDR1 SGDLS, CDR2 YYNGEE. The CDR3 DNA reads TGTGCCAGCAGCTCCCCGATGGGAGGCGAGCAGTACTTC. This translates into CASSSPMGGEQYF.

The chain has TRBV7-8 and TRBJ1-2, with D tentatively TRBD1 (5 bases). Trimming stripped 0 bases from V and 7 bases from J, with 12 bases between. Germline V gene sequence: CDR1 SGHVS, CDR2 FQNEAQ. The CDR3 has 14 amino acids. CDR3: CASSLARLGLGYTF. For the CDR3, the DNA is TGTGCCAGCAGCTTAGCGCGTTTGGGGCTTGGCTACACCTTC.

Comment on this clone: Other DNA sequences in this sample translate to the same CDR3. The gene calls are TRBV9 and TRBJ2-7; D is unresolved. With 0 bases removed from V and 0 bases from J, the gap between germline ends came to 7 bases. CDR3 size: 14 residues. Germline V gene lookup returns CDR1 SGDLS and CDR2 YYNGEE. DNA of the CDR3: TGTGCCAGCAGCGTAGTCGGTTCCTCCTACGAGCAGTACTTC. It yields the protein CASSVVGSSYEQYF.

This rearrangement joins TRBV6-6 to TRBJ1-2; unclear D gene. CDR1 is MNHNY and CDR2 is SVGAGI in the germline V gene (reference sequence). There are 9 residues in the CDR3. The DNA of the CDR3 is TGTGCAGGCGGGGTTGGCTACACCTTC. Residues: CAGGVGYTF.

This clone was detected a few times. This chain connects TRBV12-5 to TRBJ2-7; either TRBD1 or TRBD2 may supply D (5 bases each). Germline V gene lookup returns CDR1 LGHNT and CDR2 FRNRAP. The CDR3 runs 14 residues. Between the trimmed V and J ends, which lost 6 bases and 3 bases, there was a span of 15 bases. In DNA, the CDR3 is TGTGCTAGTGGGGACCGGGACGTTGGCTACGAGCAGTACTTC. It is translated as CASGDRDVGYEQYF. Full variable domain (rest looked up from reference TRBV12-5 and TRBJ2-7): DARVTQTPRHKVTEMGQEVTMRCQPILGHNTVFWYRQTMMQGLELLAYFRNRAPLDDSGMPKDRFSAEMPDATLATLKIQPSEPRDSAVYFCASGDRDVGYEQYFGPGTRLTVT.

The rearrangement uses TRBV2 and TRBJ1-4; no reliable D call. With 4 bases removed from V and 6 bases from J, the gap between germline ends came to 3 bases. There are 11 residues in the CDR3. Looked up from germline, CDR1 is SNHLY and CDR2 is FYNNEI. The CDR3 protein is CASSGYEKLFF. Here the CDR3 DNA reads TGTGCCAGCAGTGGGTATGAAAAACTGTTTTTT.

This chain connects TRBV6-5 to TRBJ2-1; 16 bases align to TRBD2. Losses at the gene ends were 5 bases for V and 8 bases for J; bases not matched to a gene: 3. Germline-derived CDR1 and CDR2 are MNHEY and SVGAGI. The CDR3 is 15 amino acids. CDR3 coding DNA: TGTGCCAGCAGTGGGACTAGCGGGGGGGCATATGAGCAGTTCTTC. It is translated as CASSGTSGGAYEQFF.

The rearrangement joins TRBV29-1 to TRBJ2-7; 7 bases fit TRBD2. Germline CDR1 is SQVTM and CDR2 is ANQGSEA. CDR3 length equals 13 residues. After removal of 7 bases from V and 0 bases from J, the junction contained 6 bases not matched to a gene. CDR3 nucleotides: TGCAGCGGGGGGGGTGTCAGCTCCTACGAGCAGTACTTC. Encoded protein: CSGGGVSSYEQYF.

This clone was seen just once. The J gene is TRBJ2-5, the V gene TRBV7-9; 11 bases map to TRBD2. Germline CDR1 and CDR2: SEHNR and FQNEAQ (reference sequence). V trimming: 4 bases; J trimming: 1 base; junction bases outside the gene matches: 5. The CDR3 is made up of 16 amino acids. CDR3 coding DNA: TGTGCCAGCAGCTGGACGACTAGCGGGGCCCAAGAGACCCAGTACTTC. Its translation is CASSWTTSGAQETQYF. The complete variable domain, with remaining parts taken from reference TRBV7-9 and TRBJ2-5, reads DTGVSQNPRHKITKRGQNVTFRCDPISEHNRLYWYRQTLGQGPEFLTYFQNEAQLEKSRLLSDRFSAERPKGSFSTLEIQRTEQGDSAMYLCASSWTTSGAQETQYFGPGTRLLVL.

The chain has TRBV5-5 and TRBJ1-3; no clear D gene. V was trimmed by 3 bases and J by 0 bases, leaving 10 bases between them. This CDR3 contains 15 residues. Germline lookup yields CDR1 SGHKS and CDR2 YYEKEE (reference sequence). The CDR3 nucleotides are TGTGCCAGCAGCTATACACCAGACTCTGGAAACACCATATATTTT. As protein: CASSYTPDSGNTIYF.

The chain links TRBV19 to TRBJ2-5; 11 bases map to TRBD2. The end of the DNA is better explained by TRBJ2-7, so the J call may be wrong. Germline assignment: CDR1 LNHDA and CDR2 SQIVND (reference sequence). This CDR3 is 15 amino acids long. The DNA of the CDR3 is TGTGCCAGTAGTTCTACTAGCGGGGGCTACGACGAGCAGTACTTC. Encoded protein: CASSSTSGGYDEQYF.

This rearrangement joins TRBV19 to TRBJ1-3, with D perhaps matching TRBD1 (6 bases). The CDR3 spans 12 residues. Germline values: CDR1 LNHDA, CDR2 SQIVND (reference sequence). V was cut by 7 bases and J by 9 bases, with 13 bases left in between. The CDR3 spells CASTPQGSTIYF. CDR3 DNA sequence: TGTGCCAGTACTCCCCAGGGGAGCACCATATATTTT.

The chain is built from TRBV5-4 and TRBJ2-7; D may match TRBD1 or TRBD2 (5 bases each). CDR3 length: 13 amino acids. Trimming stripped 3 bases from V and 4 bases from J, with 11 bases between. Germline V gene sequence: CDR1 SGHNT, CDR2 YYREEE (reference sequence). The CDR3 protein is CASSWDVGYEQYF. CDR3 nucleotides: TGTGCCAGCAGCTGGGACGTAGGGTACGAGCAGTACTTC.

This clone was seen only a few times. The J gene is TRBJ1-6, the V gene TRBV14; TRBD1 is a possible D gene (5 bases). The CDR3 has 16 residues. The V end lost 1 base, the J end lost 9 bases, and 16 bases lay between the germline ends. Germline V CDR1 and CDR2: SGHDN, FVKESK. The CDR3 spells CASSQGPPGTSSPLHF. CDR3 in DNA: TGTGCCAGCAGCCAAGGGCCTCCAGGGACGTCTTCACCCCTCCACTTT.

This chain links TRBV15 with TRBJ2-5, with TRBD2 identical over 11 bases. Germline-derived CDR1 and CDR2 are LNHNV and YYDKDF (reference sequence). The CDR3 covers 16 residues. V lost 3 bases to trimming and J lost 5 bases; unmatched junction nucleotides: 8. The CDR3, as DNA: TGTGCCACCAGCAGTACCCGCCTAGCGGGGGGCGAGACCCAGTACTTC. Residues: CATSSTRLAGGETQYF.

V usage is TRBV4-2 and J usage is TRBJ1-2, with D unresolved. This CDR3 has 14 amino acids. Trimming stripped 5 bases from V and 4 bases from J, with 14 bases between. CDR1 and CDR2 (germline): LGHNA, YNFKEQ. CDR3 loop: CASSLTPGRYGYTF. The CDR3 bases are TGTGCCAGCAGCTTGACGCCAGGCCGCTATGGCTACACCTTC.

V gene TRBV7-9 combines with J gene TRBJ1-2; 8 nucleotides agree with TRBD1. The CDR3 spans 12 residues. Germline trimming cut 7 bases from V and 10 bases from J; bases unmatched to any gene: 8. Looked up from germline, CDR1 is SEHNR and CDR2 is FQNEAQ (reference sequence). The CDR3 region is CASTQGANVYTF. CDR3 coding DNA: TGTGCCAGCACCCAGGGGGCTAACGTCTACACCTTC. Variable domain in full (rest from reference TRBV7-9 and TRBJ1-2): DTGVSQNPRHKITKRGQNVTFRCDPISEHNRLYWYRQTLGQGPEFLTYFQNEAQLEKSRLLSDRFSAERPKGSFSTLEIQRTEQGDSAMYLCASTQGANVYTFGSGTRLTVV.